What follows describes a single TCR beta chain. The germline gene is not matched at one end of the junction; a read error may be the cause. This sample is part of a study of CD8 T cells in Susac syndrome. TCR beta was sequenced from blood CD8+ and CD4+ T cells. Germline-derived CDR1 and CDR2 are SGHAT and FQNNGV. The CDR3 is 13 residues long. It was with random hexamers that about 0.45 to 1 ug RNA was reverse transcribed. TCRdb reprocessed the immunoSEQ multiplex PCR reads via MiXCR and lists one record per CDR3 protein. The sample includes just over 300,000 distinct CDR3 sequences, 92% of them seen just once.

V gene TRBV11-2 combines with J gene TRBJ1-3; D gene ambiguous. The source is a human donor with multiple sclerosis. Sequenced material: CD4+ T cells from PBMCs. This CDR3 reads CASSLEEGTTIYF. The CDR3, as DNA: TGTGCCAGCAGCTTAGAGGAGGGAACCACCATATATTTT.